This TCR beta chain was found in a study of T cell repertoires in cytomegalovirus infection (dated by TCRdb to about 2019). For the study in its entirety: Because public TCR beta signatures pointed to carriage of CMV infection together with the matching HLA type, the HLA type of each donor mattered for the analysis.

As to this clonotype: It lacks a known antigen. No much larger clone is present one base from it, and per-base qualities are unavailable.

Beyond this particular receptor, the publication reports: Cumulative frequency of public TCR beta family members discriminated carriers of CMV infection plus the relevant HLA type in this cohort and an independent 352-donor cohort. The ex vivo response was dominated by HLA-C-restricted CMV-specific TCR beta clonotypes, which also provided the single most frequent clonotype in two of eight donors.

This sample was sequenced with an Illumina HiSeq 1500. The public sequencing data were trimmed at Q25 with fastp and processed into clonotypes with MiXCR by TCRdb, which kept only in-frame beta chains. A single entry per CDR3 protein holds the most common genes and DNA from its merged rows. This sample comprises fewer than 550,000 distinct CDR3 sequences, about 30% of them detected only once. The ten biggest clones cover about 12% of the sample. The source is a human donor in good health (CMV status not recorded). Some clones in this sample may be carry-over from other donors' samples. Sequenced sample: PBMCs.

The DNA reads TGTGCCAGCAGCTTAGGAGGAGAGAAATATGGCTACACCTTC. The resulting protein is CASSLGGEKYGYTF. The chain joins TRBV7-9 to TRBJ1-2, with no reliable assignment of the D segment. The CDR3 numbers 14 residues from cysteine through phenylalanine. Of the read, only the CDR3 DNA is kept; its 42 bases are in frame from base 1. V is reduced by 1 base and J by 5 bases, leaving a spacing of 11 bases between them. The CDR1 and CDR2 encoded by the germline V gene (reference sequence) are SEHNR and FQNEAQ.